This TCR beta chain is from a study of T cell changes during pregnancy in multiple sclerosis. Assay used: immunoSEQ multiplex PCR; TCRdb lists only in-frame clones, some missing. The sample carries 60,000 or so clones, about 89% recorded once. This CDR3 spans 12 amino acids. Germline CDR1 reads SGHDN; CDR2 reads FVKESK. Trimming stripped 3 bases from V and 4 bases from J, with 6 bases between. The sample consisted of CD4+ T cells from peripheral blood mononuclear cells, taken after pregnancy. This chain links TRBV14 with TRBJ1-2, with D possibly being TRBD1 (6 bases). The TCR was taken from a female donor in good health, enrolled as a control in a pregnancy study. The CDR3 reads CASSQDSYGYTF. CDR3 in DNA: TGTGCCAGCAGCCAGGACAGCTATGGCTACACCTTC.